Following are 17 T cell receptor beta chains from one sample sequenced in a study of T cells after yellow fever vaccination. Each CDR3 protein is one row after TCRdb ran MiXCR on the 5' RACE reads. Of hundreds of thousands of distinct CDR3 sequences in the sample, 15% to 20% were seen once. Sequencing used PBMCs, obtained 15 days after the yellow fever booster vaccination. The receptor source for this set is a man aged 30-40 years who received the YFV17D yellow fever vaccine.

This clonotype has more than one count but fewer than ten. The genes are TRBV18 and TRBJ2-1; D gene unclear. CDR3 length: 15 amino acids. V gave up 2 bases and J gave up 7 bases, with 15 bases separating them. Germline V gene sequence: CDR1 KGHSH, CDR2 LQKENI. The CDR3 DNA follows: TGTGCCAGCTCACCAGAGAGACCCCTAGATAATGAGCAGTTCTTC. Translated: CASSPERPLDNEQFF.

The CDR3 bases are TGTGCCCTACGGGCTAGCTCCTACAATGAGCAGTTCTTC. This gives the protein CALRASSYNEQFF. This chain joins TRBV28 and TRBJ2-1; no clear D gene. Trimming stripped 11 bases from V and 0 bases from J, with 11 bases between. This CDR3 comprises 13 residues. Germline lookup yields CDR1 MDHEN and CDR2 SYDVKM.

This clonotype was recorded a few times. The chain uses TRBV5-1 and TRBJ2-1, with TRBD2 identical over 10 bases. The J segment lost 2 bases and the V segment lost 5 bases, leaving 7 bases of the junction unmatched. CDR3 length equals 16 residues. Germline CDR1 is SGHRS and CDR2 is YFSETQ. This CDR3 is CASRATSGATYNEQFF. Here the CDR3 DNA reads TGCGCCAGCAGGGCCACTAGCGGGGCCACCTACAATGAGCAGTTCTTC.

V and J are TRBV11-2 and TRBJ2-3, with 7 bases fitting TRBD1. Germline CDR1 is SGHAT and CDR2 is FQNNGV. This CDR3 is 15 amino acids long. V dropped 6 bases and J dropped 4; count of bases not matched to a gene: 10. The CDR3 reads CASSNDRVHSDTQYF. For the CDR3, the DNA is TGTGCCAGCAGTAACGACAGGGTTCATTCAGATACGCAGTATTTT. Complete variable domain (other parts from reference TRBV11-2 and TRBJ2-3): EAGVAQSPRYKIIEKRQSVAFWCNPISGHATLYWYQQILGQGPKLLIQFQNNGVVDDSQLPKDRFSAERLKGVDSTLKIQPAKLEDSAVYLCASSNDRVHSDTQYFGPGTRLTVL.

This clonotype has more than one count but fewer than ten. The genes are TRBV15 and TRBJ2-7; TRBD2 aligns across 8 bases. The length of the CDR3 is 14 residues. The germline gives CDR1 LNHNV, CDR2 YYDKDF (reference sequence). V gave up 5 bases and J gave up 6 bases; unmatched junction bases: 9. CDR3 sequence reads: CATSARAGEGEQYF. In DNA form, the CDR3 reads TGTGCCACCAGCGCCAGAGCGGGAGAGGGCGAGCAGTACTTC.

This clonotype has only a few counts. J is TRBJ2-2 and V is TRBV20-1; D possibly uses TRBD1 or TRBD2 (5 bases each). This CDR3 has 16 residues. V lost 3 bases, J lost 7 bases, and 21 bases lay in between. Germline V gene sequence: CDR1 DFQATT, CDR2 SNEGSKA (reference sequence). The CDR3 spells CSASRTLGVQVGELFF. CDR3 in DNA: TGCAGTGCTAGTAGGACTCTAGGGGTGCAGGTCGGGGAGCTGTTTTTT.

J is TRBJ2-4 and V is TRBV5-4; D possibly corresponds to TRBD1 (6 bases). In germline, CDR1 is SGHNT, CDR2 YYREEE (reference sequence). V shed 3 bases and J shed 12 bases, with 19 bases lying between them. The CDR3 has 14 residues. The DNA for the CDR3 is TGTGCCAGCAGCTCCAACTCGGGTAGGGACAATCAGTACTTC. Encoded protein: CASSSNSGRDNQYF. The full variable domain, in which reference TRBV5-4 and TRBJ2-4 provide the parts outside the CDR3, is ETGVTQSPTHLIKTRGQQVTLRCSSQSGHNTVSWYQQALGQGPQFIFQYYREEENGRGNFPPRFSGLQFPNYSSELNVNALELDDSALYLCASSSNSGRDNQYFGAGTRLSVL.

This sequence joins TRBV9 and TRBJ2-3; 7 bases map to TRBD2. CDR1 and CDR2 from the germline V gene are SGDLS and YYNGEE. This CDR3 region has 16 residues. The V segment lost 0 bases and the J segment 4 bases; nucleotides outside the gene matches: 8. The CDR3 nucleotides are TGTGCCAGCAGCGTAGAAAACGGGGAGGGTCCAGATACGCAGTATTTT. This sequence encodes CASSVENGEGPDTQYF.

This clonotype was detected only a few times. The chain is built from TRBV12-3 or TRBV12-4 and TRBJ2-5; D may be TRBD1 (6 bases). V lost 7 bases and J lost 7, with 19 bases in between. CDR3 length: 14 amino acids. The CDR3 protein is CASIQGVGGATQYF. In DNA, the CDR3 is TGTGCCAGCATCCAGGGAGTAGGGGGAGCGACCCAGTACTTC.

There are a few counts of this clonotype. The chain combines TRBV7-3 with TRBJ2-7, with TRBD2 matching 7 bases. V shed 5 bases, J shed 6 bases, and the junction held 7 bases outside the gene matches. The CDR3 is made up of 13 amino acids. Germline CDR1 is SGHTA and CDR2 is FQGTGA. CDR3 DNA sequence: TGTGCCAGCAGCCCCGGGGGGTACGGCGAGCAGTACTTC. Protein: CASSPGGYGEQYF. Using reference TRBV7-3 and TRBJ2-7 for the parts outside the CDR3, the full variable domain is GAGVSQTPSNKVTEKGKYVELRCDPISGHTALYWYRQSLGQGPEFLIYFQGTGAADDSGLPNDRFFAVRPEGSVSTLKIQRTERGDSAVYLCASSPGGYGEQYFGPGTRLTVT.

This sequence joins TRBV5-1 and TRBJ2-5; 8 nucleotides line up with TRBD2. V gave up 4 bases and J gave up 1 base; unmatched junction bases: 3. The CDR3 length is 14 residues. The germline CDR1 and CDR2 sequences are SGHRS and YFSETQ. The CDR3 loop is CASSAGTSQETQYF. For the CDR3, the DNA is TGCGCCAGCAGCGCCGGGACTAGCCAAGAGACCCAGTACTTC.

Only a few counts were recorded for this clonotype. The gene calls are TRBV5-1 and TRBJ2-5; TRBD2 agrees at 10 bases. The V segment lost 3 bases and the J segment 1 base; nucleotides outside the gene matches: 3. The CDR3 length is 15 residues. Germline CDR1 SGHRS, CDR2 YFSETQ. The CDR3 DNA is TGCGCCAGCAGCTCAGGGACTAGCGCCCAAGAGACCCAGTACTTC. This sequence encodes CASSSGTSAQETQYF.

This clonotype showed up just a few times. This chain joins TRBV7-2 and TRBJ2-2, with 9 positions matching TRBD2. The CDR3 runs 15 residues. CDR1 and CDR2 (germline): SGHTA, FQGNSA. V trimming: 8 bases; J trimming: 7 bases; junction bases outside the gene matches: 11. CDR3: CASSAGGTLNGELFF. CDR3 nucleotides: TGTGCCAGCTCAGCGGGAGGTACTCTCAACGGGGAGCTGTTTTTT.

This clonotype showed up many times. The CDR3 DNA sequence: TGTGCCAGCAGTACTTTAGATACGCAGTATTTT. It yields the protein CASSTLDTQYF. The chain employs TRBV12-3 or TRBV12-4 and TRBJ2-3, with D uncertain. The CDR3 runs 11 residues. V shed 5 bases and J shed 5 bases, with 5 bases lying between them.

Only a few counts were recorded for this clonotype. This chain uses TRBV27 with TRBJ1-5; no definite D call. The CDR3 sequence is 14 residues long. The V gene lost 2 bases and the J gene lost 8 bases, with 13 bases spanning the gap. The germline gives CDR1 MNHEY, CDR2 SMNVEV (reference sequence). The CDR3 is CASSLVAGLEPQHF. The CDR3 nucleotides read TGTGCCAGCAGTTTAGTTGCGGGTTTAGAGCCCCAGCATTTT.

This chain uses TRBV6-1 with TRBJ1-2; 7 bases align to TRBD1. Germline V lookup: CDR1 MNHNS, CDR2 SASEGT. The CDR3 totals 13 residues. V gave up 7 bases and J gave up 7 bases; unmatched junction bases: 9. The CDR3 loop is CASKEGAVSGYTF. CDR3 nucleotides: TGTGCCAGCAAGGAGGGGGCGGTGAGTGGCTACACCTTC.

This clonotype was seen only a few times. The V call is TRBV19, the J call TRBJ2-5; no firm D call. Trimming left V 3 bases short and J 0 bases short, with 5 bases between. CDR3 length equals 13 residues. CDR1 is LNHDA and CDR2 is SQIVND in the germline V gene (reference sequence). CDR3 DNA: TGTGCCAGTAGTATTAGGGACCAAGAGACCCAGTACTTC. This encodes CASSIRDQETQYF.